This TCR beta chain came from a study of OX40 agonist ivuxolimab in advanced cancers. Study in general: Hepatocellular carcinoma, melanoma, renal cell or head and neck cancer affected the dose-escalation patients. The dose-escalation cohort was around 83% male, with a mean age of about 60 years, ranging about 23 to 90. The study, taken as a whole, reports: Normalized T-cell clonal expansion was also low in a subset of nonresponders. CD4+ and CD8+ blood T cells expanded clonally by week 6 at 0.1 to 3.0 mg/kg.

Sequenced by immunoSEQ multiplex PCR; TCRdb stores in-frame clones only, minus some. This table holds more than 45,000 clones, roughly 86% found once. As concerns this clone: As yet, its antigen is unknown.

This receptor was identified in an adult with an advanced solid tumor such as melanoma, head and neck, liver or kidney cancer. The sample was CD4+ or CD8+ T cells sorted from blood, taken in a trial of the OX40 agonist ivuxolimab.

In nucleotides, the CDR3 is TGTGCCAGCAAGGGGGTCCTCCGGGACAGGACGTACGAGCAGTACTTC. It is translated as CASKGVLRDRTYEQYF. The V gene is TRBV28, the J gene TRBJ2-7; 8 bases are shared with TRBD1. Looked up from germline, CDR1 is MDHEN and CDR2 is SYDVKM. The CDR3 has 16 residues. Trimming took 7 bases from V and 4 from J; bases not matched to a gene: 15.